One and the same sample provided the 23 T cell receptor beta chains below, sequenced in a study of neurological immune-mediated disorders. TCRdb reanalysed the 5' RACE reads using MiXCR and keeps one entry per CDR3 protein. The sample gives over 65,000 distinct CDR3 sequences, 2.5% to 3% of which show up once; 0.9% to 1.4% is in the top ten. The sequencing sample was made of PBMCs. The receptors here all came from a woman younger than 45 with multiple sclerosis.

This clonotype was counted at least ten times. V gene TRBV20-1 combines with J gene TRBJ2-4, with 10 bases that match TRBD2. J was trimmed by 1 base and V by 6 bases; bases with no gene match: 15. This CDR3 has 18 amino acids. CDR1 and CDR2 (germline): DFQATT, SNEGSKA (reference sequence). The CDR3 sequence is CSAPPASGRHLAKNIQYF. CDR3 coding DNA: TGCAGTGCCCCACCGGCTAGCGGGAGACACCTCGCCAAAAACATTCAGTACTTC.

This clonotype was counted between two and nine times. V gene TRBV19 combines with J gene TRBJ2-5; D may be TRBD1 (6 bases). Trimming stripped 5 bases from V and 2 bases from J, with 9 bases between. CDR1 and CDR2 (germline): LNHDA, SQIVND (reference sequence). The CDR3 is 13 residues long. The CDR3 loop reads CASSGGFQETQYF. The CDR3 DNA reads TGTGCCAGTAGTGGGGGCTTTCAAGAGACCCAGTACTTC.

This clonotype was seen at least ten times. This chain links TRBV24-1 with TRBJ2-1, with TRBD2 matching over 8 bases. CDR3 length: 14 residues. Germline V gene data show CDR1 as KGHDR and CDR2 as SFDVKD. V trimming: 9 bases; J trimming: 8 bases; junction bases outside the gene matches: 11. The CDR3 region has the DNA TGTGCCACCGCACTGGCGGGAGGACTGGATGAGCAGTTCTTC. Its protein is CATALAGGLDEQFF.

This clonotype has at least ten counts. The chain recombines TRBV12-3 or TRBV12-4 with TRBJ1-1; D gene unclear. This CDR3 is built from 14 residues. The germline V and J ends were trimmed by 6 bases and 0 bases, with 11 bases remaining between them. Here the CDR3 DNA reads TGTGCCAGCAGCCCGACACGCATGAACACTGAAGCTTTCTTT. Encoded protein: CASSPTRMNTEAFF.

This clonotype has ten or more counts. V is TRBV20-1 and J is TRBJ2-1, with TRBD2 as a possible D gene (6 bases). The CDR3 spans 12 residues. Germline V gene lookup returns CDR1 DFQATT and CDR2 SNEGSKA (reference sequence). V lost 7 bases and J 6 bases, leaving 13 bases between the germline ends. CDR3: CSVSGLPNEQFF. The CDR3 bases are TGCAGTGTTAGCGGCCTACCCAATGAGCAGTTCTTC.

This clonotype was observed at least ten times. J is TRBJ2-1 and V is TRBV5-1, with 7 bases identical to TRBD2. Per the germline V gene, CDR1 is SGHRS and CDR2 is YFSETQ. V was pared by 7 bases and J by 5 bases, with 9 bases of the junction left unmatched. The CDR3 covers 14 residues. CDR3 nucleotide sequence: TGCGCCAGCTCTGGGAGGGATCTGGACAATGAGCAGTTCTTC. Translating it yields CASSGRDLDNEQFF.

Many counts were recorded for this clonotype. The gene calls are TRBV7-2 and TRBJ2-1; TRBD2 agrees at 9 bases. This CDR3 contains 17 residues. Unmatched junction bases numbered 12, after V lost 0 bases and J lost 9 bases. From germline, CDR1 is SGHTA and CDR2 FQGNSA. As DNA, the CDR3 is TGTGCCAGCAGCTTAGCGAGGGGGGTAGCGGGAGAGGGTGAGCAGTTCTTC. Translating it yields CASSLARGVAGEGEQFF.

This clonotype was observed at least ten times. The chain employs TRBV28 and TRBJ1-6, with D uncertain. Trimming removed 5 bases at V and 11 bases at J, with 10 bases between. The CDR3 length is 12 residues. Germline V CDR1 and CDR2: MDHEN, SYDVKM. This CDR3 reads CASSDPVPPLHF. CDR3 DNA sequence: TGTGCCAGCAGTGACCCCGTTCCACCCCTCCACTTT.

Ten or more counts support this clonotype. The gene calls are TRBV6-2 or TRBV6-3 and TRBJ2-7; D is perhaps TRBD2 (6 bases). Germline V gene sequence: CDR1 MNHEY, CDR2 SVGEGT. The CDR3 has 14 residues. Trimming shortened V by 6 bases and J by 1 base, and 13 bases separated the two germline ends. The CDR3 region has the DNA TGTGCCAGCAGCCCTAAGCGGGTATCCTACGAGCAGTACTTC. It codes for CASSPKRVSYEQYF.

This clonotype was seen ten or more times. This sequence joins TRBV27 and TRBJ2-1; D unresolved. The CDR3 is made up of 11 amino acids. Germline V lookup: CDR1 MNHEY, CDR2 SMNVEV (reference sequence). The V end lost 2 bases, the J end lost 8 bases, and 4 bases lay between the germline ends. Here the CDR3 DNA reads TGTGCCAGCAGTTTAGGGGATGAGCAGTTCTTC. Translation gives CASSLGDEQFF.

This clonotype was counted ten times or more. The chain employs TRBV29-1 and TRBJ2-7, with D possibly matching TRBD1 (6 bases). Trimming pared 6 bases from V and 3 bases from J, leaving 21 bases between. Germline V gene data show CDR1 as SQVTM and CDR2 as ANQGSEA. The CDR3 covers 15 residues. CDR3 sequence: CSVVGATPTYYEQYF. CDR3 sequence (DNA): TGCAGCGTAGTGGGGGCGACACCCACCTACTACGAGCAGTACTTC.

This clonotype was picked up many times. The V gene is TRBV7-2, the J gene TRBJ1-1, with 7 bases fitting TRBD1. Germline CDR1 is SGHTA and CDR2 is FQGNSA. The CDR3 runs 14 residues. V shed 5 bases, J shed 1 base, and the junction held 4 bases outside the gene matches. CDR3 sequence: CASSLQGGNTEAFF. The CDR3 DNA follows: TGTGCCAGCAGCCTCCAGGGGGGGAACACTGAAGCTTTCTTT. The entire variable domain, with the rest obtained from reference TRBV7-2 and TRBJ1-1, is as follows: GAGVSQSPSNKVTEKGKDVELRCDPISGHTALYWYRQSLGQGLEFLIYFQGNSAPDKSGLPSDRFSAERTGGSVSTLTIQRTQQEDSAVYLCASSLQGGNTEAFFGQGTRLTVV.

This clonotype was seen many times. The CDR3 DNA sequence: TGCAGTGCACAAAGACAGGGTAATGAAAAACTGTTTTTT. The encoded protein is CSAQRQGNEKLFF. The chain combines TRBV20-1 with TRBJ1-4, with 7 bases matching TRBD1. The junction had 5 bases not matched to a gene; V was cut back by 6 bases and J by 4 bases. This CDR3 has 13 residues. CDR1 and CDR2 (germline): DFQATT, SNEGSKA (reference sequence).

This clonotype was found a few times. It may be a read error: a sequence one base away is much more abundant. This CDR3 is missing its conserved last phenylalanine or tryptophan, likely due to a read error. The rearrangement uses TRBV11-2 and TRBJ2-5, with D unresolved. Trimming removed 2 bases from V and 3 bases from J, with 10 bases in between. CDR1 is SGHAT, CDR2 FQNNGV, per germline. The CDR3 consists of 14 residues. This chain's CDR3 is CASSLLGEKETQYC. The CDR3 DNA reads TGTGCCAGCAGCTTACTCGGAGAAAAAGAGACCCAGTACTGC.

In this sample, this clonotype turned up many times. The rearrangement uses TRBV6-5 and TRBJ2-5; D ambiguous. Germline V gives CDR1 MNHEY, CDR2 SVGAGI. Trimming shortened V by 0 bases and J by 4 bases, and 15 bases separated the two germline ends. This CDR3 comprises 16 residues. CDR3 loop: CASSYSLDGVRETQYF. The CDR3 bases are TGTGCCAGCAGTTACTCGCTGGACGGCGTTCGAGAGACCCAGTACTTC.

This clonotype was seen at least ten times. The chain uses TRBV6-2 or TRBV6-3 and TRBJ2-6; D not certain. The CDR3 covers 17 residues. Germline V gene data show CDR1 as MNHEY and CDR2 as SVGEGT. The V and J ends lost 7 bases and 2 bases respectively, with 18 bases between them. The CDR3 bases are TGTGCCAGCACCCCCCGGGCGCAGAAGGCTGGGGCCAACGTCCTGACTTTC. Its protein product is CASTPRAQKAGANVLTF.

The V call is TRBV6-1, the J call TRBJ2-2; weak D call: TRBD1 (6 bases). The ends were cut back, 1 base at V and 7 bases at J, with 7 bases in the middle. The CDR3 is 13 amino acids. CDR1 is MNHNS, CDR2 SASEGT, per germline. The CDR3 DNA reads as TGTGCCAGCAGTGAAGGGGACAACGGGGAGCTGTTTTTT. This encodes CASSEGDNGELFF.

This clonotype was recorded many times. The chain is built from TRBV7-9 and TRBJ2-1; 10 positions match TRBD1. CDR3 length equals 20 residues. CDR1 and CDR2 from the germline V gene are SEHNR and FQNEAQ (reference sequence). V was pared by 4 bases and J by 0 bases, with 15 bases of the junction left unmatched. The CDR3 loop reads CASSSDRGRVHLSSYNEQFF. The CDR3 region has the DNA TGTGCCAGCAGCTCCGACAGGGGGCGGGTACACCTAAGCTCCTACAATGAGCAGTTCTTC.

This clonotype was seen many times. This CDR3 reads CSVDGDSYSNEQFF. The CDR3 DNA reads TGCAGCGTTGACGGGGACAGTTATAGCAATGAGCAGTTCTTC. V gene TRBV29-1 combines with J gene TRBJ2-1, with 7 bases aligning to TRBD1. Trimming cost V 3 bases and J 6 bases; bases outside gene matches: 8. From germline, CDR1 is SQVTM and CDR2 ANQGSEA. CDR3 length: 14 amino acids.

This clonotype was detected only a few times. A much larger clone lies a single base off, so this may be a read error. The V gene is TRBV6-5, the J gene TRBJ1-1; the D is unclear. The CDR3 covers 14 residues. Trimming left V 2 bases short and J 0 bases short, with 7 bases between. The germline CDR1 and CDR2 sequences are MNHEY and SVGAGI. This CDR3 is CASSYVTMNTEAFF. In DNA form, the CDR3 reads TGTGCCAGCAGTTACGTCACAATGAACACTGAAGCTTTCTTT.

This clonotype appeared many times. This chain joins TRBV28 and TRBJ2-3; D is ambiguous. The V gene's germline CDR1 is MDHEN and CDR2 SYDVKM. This CDR3 comprises 13 residues. Trimming took 4 bases from V and 6 from J, leaving 11 bases between them. CDR3 loop: CASSSISPDTQYF. In DNA, the CDR3 is TGTGCCAGCAGTTCAATCTCGCCCGATACGCAGTATTTT.

This clonotype was detected ten times or more. The rearrangement uses TRBV6-5 and TRBJ2-2; 10 nucleotides align to TRBD2. Germline CDR1 MNHEY, CDR2 SVGAGI. The CDR3 is 19 residues long. Trimming at V came to 0 bases and at J to 5 bases, leaving 12 bases not matched to a gene. The CDR3 spells CASSYSMLAGGSLTGELFF. The CDR3 DNA reads as TGTGCCAGCAGTTACTCGATGTTAGCGGGAGGAAGTTTGACCGGGGAGCTGTTTTTT.

This clonotype was observed at least ten times. The gene calls are TRBV24-1 and TRBJ2-1; 12 bases agree with TRBD1. The CDR3 has 14 amino acids. V shed 2 bases and J 15 bases; nucleotides not matched to a gene: 7. CDR1 and CDR2 (germline): KGHDR, SFDVKD. CDR3 region: CATSDSGTGGARFF. The CDR3 coding sequence is TGTGCCACCAGTGATTCCGGGACAGGGGGCGCGAGGTTCTTC.